One sample yielded the 30 T cell receptor beta chains listed below, sequenced in a study of Graves' ophthalmopathy and Graves' hyperthyroidism. TCR beta CDR3 amplification used RNA transcripts. An opening RT-PCR round employed HTBI primers and preceded a second-round multiplex PCR. TCRdb used MiXCR to reprocess the multiplex PCR reads, holding one entry per CDR3 protein. Here the sample spans about 620,000 distinct CDR3 sequences, 22% being singletons. The sequenced sample consisted of peripheral blood. The source of these receptors is a woman aged 18-29 years with stable Graves' hyperthyroidism. Some clones in this sample may be carry-over from other donors' samples.

There are many counts of this clonotype. CDR3 loop: CASSTGQMGQYF. The DNA for the CDR3 is TGTGCCAGCAGTACAGGTCAAATGGGGCAGTACTTC. The chain joins TRBV6-1 to TRBJ2-7, with D perhaps matching TRBD1 (5 bases). V was trimmed by 5 bases and J by 9 bases, leaving 14 bases between them. Germline CDR1 reads MNHNS; CDR2 reads SASEGT. The CDR3 extends over 12 amino acids.

In its sample, this clonotype was seen a few times. A junction end diverges from the germline sequence, so it may reflect a read error. The chain combines TRBV13 with TRBJ1-6; D is perhaps TRBD1 (6 bases). Germline V gene lookup returns CDR1 PRHDT and CDR2 FYEKMQ (reference sequence). This CDR3 spans 15 amino acids. The CDR3 bases are TGTGCCAGCAGGTGGGGGGCCTCCTATAATACACCCCTCCACTTT. It codes for CASRWGASYNTPLHF.

This clonotype was recorded many times. This chain uses TRBV2 with TRBJ2-5, with a possible D match to TRBD2 (5 bases). This CDR3 is 12 amino acids long. Germline loops: CDR1 SNHLY, CDR2 FYNNEI. V was cut by 8 bases and J by 5 bases, with 12 bases left in between. The CDR3 DNA reads as TGTGCCAGCGTGAGGGAGCGGGAGACCCAGTACTTC. Translation: CASVRERETQYF.

This clonotype has at least ten counts. The chain links TRBV20-1 to TRBJ2-1; TRBD2 aligns across 7 bases. Germline CDR1 reads DFQATT; CDR2 reads SNEGSKA (reference sequence). J lost 6 bases, V lost 3 bases, and 8 bases had no gene match. The CDR3 is made up of 14 amino acids. The DNA of the CDR3 is TGCAGTGCTAGTCTCTGGGAGGGCCGCAATGAGCAGTTCTTC. This translates into CSASLWEGRNEQFF.

This clonotype was seen many times. The chain carries TRBV20-1 and TRBJ2-5, with a weak D call TRBD1 (6 bases). V lost 6 bases and J lost 4, with 18 bases in between. Germline CDR1 is DFQATT and CDR2 is SNEGSKA (reference sequence). This CDR3 region has 14 residues. The CDR3 reads CSAYRESLGETQYF. For the CDR3, the DNA is TGCAGTGCCTACAGGGAGAGTTTGGGAGAGACCCAGTACTTC.

This clonotype was detected many times. One junction end disagrees with the germline gene, perhaps due to a read error. The genes are TRBV12-3 or TRBV12-4 and TRBJ2-5; perhaps TRBD2 as D (5 bases). This CDR3 contains 13 residues. CDR3 in amino acids: CAGSLVRGETQYF. The CDR3 nucleotides are TGTGCCGGCAGTTTGGTCCGGGGAGAGACCCAGTACTTC.

This chain joins TRBV12-3 or TRBV12-4 and TRBJ1-2; D is unresolved. V lost 5 bases to trimming and J lost 4 bases, with 11 bases between them. This CDR3 has 13 amino acids. CDR3 residues: CASSPNVFYGYTF. CDR3 DNA sequence: TGTGCCAGCAGTCCAAACGTGTTCTATGGCTACACCTTC.

This sequence joins TRBV18 and TRBJ2-7; 7 positions agree with TRBD1. The CDR3 contains 15 residues. J gave up 5 bases and V 1 base, and 8 bases lay outside the gene matches. In germline, CDR1 is KGHSH, CDR2 LQKENI. The CDR3 coding sequence is TGTGCCAGCTCACCACAAGAGCTAGGGGGCAACGAGCAGTACTTC. Translated, it gives CASSPQELGGNEQYF. The variable domain in full, with the rest retrieved from reference TRBV18 and TRBJ2-7, is NAGVMQNPRHLVRRRGQEARLRCSPMKGHSHVYWYRQLPEEGLKFMVYLQKENIIDESGMPKERFSAEFPKEGPSILRIQQVVRGDSAAYFCASSPQELGGNEQYFGPGTRLTVT.

This clonotype has at least ten counts. The genes are TRBV29-1 and TRBJ1-1; TRBD1 is a possible D gene (5 bases). The CDR3 extends over 12 amino acids. Germline CDR1 SQVTM, CDR2 ANQGSEA. V dropped 3 bases and J dropped 4 bases, with 9 bases sitting between them. CDR3 protein: CSVDAGFTEAFF. CDR3 nucleotides: TGCAGCGTTGATGCAGGGTTCACTGAAGCTTTCTTT.

This clonotype occurred many times. The chain carries TRBV7-2 and TRBJ2-2, with D hard to call. V lost 2 bases and J 6 bases, leaving 10 bases between the germline ends. Germline lookup yields CDR1 SGHTA and CDR2 FQGNSA. This CDR3 comprises 14 residues. CDR3 sequence (DNA): TGTGCCAGCAGCTTACATGGTGGGGCCGGGGAGCTGTTTTTT. This gives the protein CASSLHGGAGELFF.

The sample holds a few counts of this clonotype. This sequence may be a read error, since a much larger clone differs from it by one base. The V call is TRBV6-1, the J call TRBJ1-1, with D perhaps matching TRBD1 (5 bases). Looked up from germline, CDR1 is MNHNS and CDR2 is SASEGT. CDR3 length equals 13 residues. CDR3 DNA: TGTGCCAGCATCCGAGGGGAGGGTACTGAAACTTTCTTT. Translating gives CASIRGEGTETFF.

This clonotype has a count of ten or more. V usage is TRBV11-1 and J usage is TRBJ2-7; 8 nucleotides agree with TRBD1. This CDR3 is built from 14 residues. The trim removed 0 bases at V and 3 bases at J, leaving 1 base unmatched. Germline V CDR1 and CDR2: SGHAT, FQDESV (reference sequence). In nucleotides, the CDR3 is TGTGCCAGCAGCTTAGCCGGGACAGGCTACGAGCAGTACTTC. Amino acid sequence: CASSLAGTGYEQYF.

This clonotype was seen more than once but under ten times. The chain is built from TRBV20-1 and TRBJ2-5; D ambiguous. With 0 bases removed from V and 2 bases from J, the gap between germline ends came to 13 bases. This CDR3 region has 15 residues. CDR1 DFQATT and CDR2 SNEGSKA come from the germline V gene (reference sequence). The CDR3 nucleotides read TGCAGTGCTAGAGATTTAGGGTCGATGCAAGAGACCCAGTACTTC. This codes for CSARDLGSMQETQYF.

The table lists this clonotype with many counts. Germline is not matched at one junction end, which may reflect a read error. V usage is TRBV10-3 and J usage is TRBJ2-5; 8 bases align to TRBD2. The CDR3 covers 14 residues. Germline V gene lookup returns CDR1 ENHRY and CDR2 SYGVKD. Here the CDR3 reads CAISDPAGEEAQYF. The CDR3 nucleotides read TGTGCCATCAGTGATCCAGCGGGAGAAGAGGCCCAGTACTTC.

This clonotype was counted ten times or more. V gene TRBV24-1 combines with J gene TRBJ1-1, with 7 bases matching TRBD1. With V trimmed by 3 bases and J by 5 bases, 8 bases remained unmatched. The CDR3 is 15 residues long. CDR1 KGHDR and CDR2 SFDVKD come from the germline V gene. CDR3 residues: CATSDNRGRETEAFF. CDR3 in DNA: TGTGCCACCAGTGATAACAGGGGAAGGGAAACTGAAGCTTTCTTT.

This chain joins TRBV12-3 or TRBV12-4 and TRBJ1-1; D call uncertain. The CDR3 length is 12 residues. Deletions cut 3 bases from V and 8 bases from J, with 10 bases between. CDR3: CASSFEFSEAFF. CDR3 nucleotide sequence: TGTGCCAGCAGTTTCGAGTTTTCGGAAGCTTTCTTT.

The chain carries TRBV30 and TRBJ2-7; no clear D gene. The CDR3 covers 9 residues. Germline CDR1 and CDR2: GTSNPN and SVGIG (reference sequence). CDR3 in amino acids: CAMGYEQYF. DNA of the CDR3: TGTGCAATGGGGTACGAGCAGTACTTC.

This clonotype was seen many times. The chain carries TRBV29-1 and TRBJ2-5; 7 bases are shared with TRBD1. With V trimmed by 6 bases and J by 2 bases, 3 bases remained unmatched. Per the germline V gene, CDR1 is SQVTM and CDR2 is ANQGSEA. The CDR3 is 12 amino acids. The CDR3: CSVLTGQETQYF. The CDR3 bases are TGCAGCGTCCTGACAGGGCAAGAGACCCAGTACTTC.

The genes are TRBV29-1 and TRBJ1-2, with TRBD1 matching over 7 bases. CDR3 size: 13 residues. Germline V CDR1 and CDR2: SQVTM, ANQGSEA. The V segment lost 7 bases and the J segment 8 bases; nucleotides outside the gene matches: 13. DNA of the CDR3: TGCAGCGCCGGGACAGACTCCAGAGTCGGCTACACCTTC. Protein: CSAGTDSRVGYTF. Based on the CDR3 plus reference TRBV29-1 and TRBJ1-2, the full variable domain is SAVISQKPSRDICQRGTSLTIQCQVDSQVTMMFWYRQQPGQSLTLIATANQGSEATYESGFVIDKFPISRPNLTFSTLTVSNMSPEDSSIYLCSAGTDSRVGYTFGSGTRLTVV.

Notes on this clonotype: One end of the junction is discordant with germline, which a read error may explain. The rearrangement links TRBV7-3 to TRBJ2-7; no firm D call. This CDR3 has 14 residues. CDR1 and CDR2 from the germline V gene are SGHTA and FQGTGA. The CDR3 bases are TGTGCCAGCAGCTTAATGGACGGACCCTACGGGCAGTACTTC. Amino acid sequence: CASSLMDGPYGQYF.

There are a few counts of this clonotype. A read error may account for a junction end that differs from germline. The rearrangement uses TRBV27 and TRBJ1-1, with 8 bases aligning to TRBD1. The CDR3 spans 14 residues. The germline CDR1 and CDR2 sequences are MNHEY and SMNVEV (reference sequence). The CDR3 protein is CASLPGGRGSEACF. In DNA form, the CDR3 reads TGTGCCAGTTTGCCAGGGGGCCGCGGTTCTGAAGCTTGCTTT.

This clonotype was recorded many times. CDR3 in DNA: TGTGCCAGCAGCGCACTAGCGGGAGGGTCACGTTACGAGCAGTACTTC. Translation: CASSALAGGSRYEQYF. V gene TRBV28 combines with J gene TRBJ2-7; TRBD2 matches at 13 bases. This CDR3 has 16 residues. The ends lost 6 bases at V and 4 bases at J; junction bases unmatched: 9. CDR1 is MDHEN, CDR2 SYDVKM, per germline. Combining the CDR3 with reference TRBV28 and TRBJ2-7 gives the whole variable domain DVKVTQSSRYLVKRTGEKVFLECVQDMDHENMFWYRQDPGLGLRLIYFSYDVKMKEKGDIPEGYSVSREKKERFSLILESASTNQTSMYLCASSALAGGSRYEQYFGPGTRLTVT.

The CDR3 spells CASSLGLAGHQYF. The DNA of the CDR3 is TGTGCCAGCAGTTTAGGGCTAGCGGGTCATCAGTACTTC. V gene TRBV12-3 or TRBV12-4 combines with J gene TRBJ2-7, with 8 bases lining up with TRBD2. This CDR3 contains 13 residues. The junction had 6 bases not matched to a gene; V was cut back by 1 base and J by 10 bases.

At least ten counts were recorded for this clonotype. The V gene is TRBV29-1, the J gene TRBJ2-7; D possibly corresponds to TRBD2 (6 bases). CDR1 is SQVTM, CDR2 ANQGSEA, per germline. V lost 4 bases to trimming and J lost 4 bases, with 11 bases between them. CDR3 length: 12 amino acids. The CDR3 reads CSVGYGGYEQYF. The CDR3 DNA reads TGCAGCGTTGGATACGGGGGTTACGAGCAGTACTTC.

The table lists this clonotype with many counts. This rearrangement joins TRBV12-3 or TRBV12-4 to TRBJ2-7, with 8 bases fitting TRBD1. J lost 3 bases, V lost 6 bases, and 7 bases had no gene match. This CDR3 region has 14 residues. In DNA form, the CDR3 reads TGTGCCAGCAGACAAACGGGACAGGACTACGAGCAGTACTTC. It codes for CASRQTGQDYEQYF.

V is TRBV30 and J is TRBJ2-3, with a weak D call TRBD1 (5 bases). Germline values: CDR1 GTSNPN, CDR2 SVGIG (reference sequence). The CDR3 is 13 residues long. Trimming removed 6 bases at V and 6 bases at J, with 16 bases between. In nucleotides, the CDR3 is TGTGCCTGCGCGCAGGGTAACTGGGATACGCAGTATTTT. Protein sequence: CACAQGNWDTQYF.

The chain combines TRBV20-1 with TRBJ1-5; 7 positions agree with TRBD1. Germline V CDR1 and CDR2: DFQATT, SNEGSKA (reference sequence). Losses at the gene ends were 5 bases for V and 5 bases for J; bases not matched to a gene: 6. The CDR3 covers 13 residues. The CDR3 region is CSAVDREDQPQHF. The CDR3 coding sequence is TGCAGTGCTGTCGACAGGGAAGATCAGCCCCAGCATTTT.

This clonotype occurred many times. The chain joins TRBV20-1 to TRBJ1-6, with 11 bases aligning to TRBD1. From germline, CDR1 is DFQATT and CDR2 SNEGSKA (reference sequence). This CDR3 is built from 14 residues. V shed 5 bases, J shed 7 bases, and the junction held 4 bases outside the gene matches. Written as DNA, the CDR3 is TGCAGTGCTCGGACAGGGGGCGGAAATTCACCCCTCCACTTT. As protein: CSARTGGGNSPLHF.

This clonotype was recorded a few times. At one of its ends the junction is not consistent with the germline gene, which may arise from a read error. The rearrangement joins TRBV20-1 to TRBJ2-7, with a possible D match to TRBD2 (6 bases). Germline values: CDR1 DFQATT, CDR2 SNEGSKA (reference sequence). The CDR3 consists of 13 residues. The CDR3 DNA reads as TGCAGTGCGAGAGGCGGGACCTTCTACGAGCAGTACTTC. Translating it yields CSARGGTFYEQYF.

This rearrangement joins TRBV3-1 to TRBJ2-5; the D is unclear. Germline V lookup: CDR1 LGHDT, CDR2 YNNKEL (reference sequence). Trimming stripped 0 bases from V and 6 bases from J, with 11 bases between. The CDR3 loop spans 14 amino acids. Here the CDR3 reads CASSQDSSLKTQYF. In DNA form, the CDR3 reads TGTGCCAGCAGCCAAGACTCATCTTTGAAGACCCAGTACTTC.